The source of this T cell receptor (beta chain) is a study of shared clonotypes between healthy human individuals. Study-wide results and caveats: Rarefaction gave evidence that sorted-subset sequencing remained incomplete despite large depth. Some clonotypes were shared by all four sorted-subset donors, while others were not shared. The non-shared ones had lower generation probabilities than the shared ones. An expected dependence of interdonor clonotype sharing on sequencing depth was noted.

The CDR3 totals 16 residues. Germline CDR1 and CDR2: MDHEN and SYDVKM. Deletions cut 8 bases from V and 0 bases from J, with 16 bases between. Some clones are missing from TCRdb's copy, which holds only in-frame ones; the method was immunoSEQ multiplex PCR. This table has hundreds of thousands of clones, approximately 96% appearing once. CD45RO-negative, CCR7-selected cells formed the naive CD8 fraction, which excluded terminally differentiated effector memory CD45RA+ cells. A word on this clone: Its antigen is unknown.

Sample: naive CD8+ T cells sorted from blood. The chain has TRBV28 and TRBJ2-2, with D possibly TRBD2 on 5 matching bases. The clonotype comes from a woman aged 25 to 39 in good health. CDR3 DNA: TGTGCCAGCCGGTCTTTAGCGAGATCGAACACCGGGGAGCTGTTTTTT. Translating it yields CASRSLARSNTGELFF.